Below are 19 T cell receptor beta chains sequenced from a single sample in a study of control samples from healthy donors and cancer patients. Profiling relied on immunoSEQ multiplex PCR, and the TCRdb table lists in-frame clones only, not all of them. The table shows 85,000 to 90,000 clones, with approximately 91% occurring only once. The specimen was PBMCs. These receptor sequences come from a woman aged 45-60 years with colorectal cancer.

The gene calls are TRBV4-1 and TRBJ2-1; TRBD1 matches at 7 bases. The germline CDR1 and CDR2 sequences are MGHRA and YSYEKL. Trimming at V came to 1 base and at J to 0 bases, leaving 3 bases not matched to a gene. CDR3 length equals 16 residues. CDR3 nucleotides: TGCGCCAGCAGCCAAGGACAGGGCGACTCCTACAATGAGCAGTTCTTC. It is translated as CASSQGQGDSYNEQFF.

This clone was found once. The rearrangement uses TRBV5-1 and TRBJ1-6; D perhaps matches TRBD1 (5 bases). This CDR3 spans 13 amino acids. The germline CDR1 and CDR2 sequences are SGHRS and YFSETQ. The ends were cut back, 4 bases at V and 6 bases at J, with 8 bases in the middle. For the CDR3, the DNA is TGCGCCAGCAGCGGCGACAGTAATTCACCCCTCCACTTT. Translation: CASSGDSNSPLHF.

J is TRBJ2-1 and V is TRBV3-1 (or the pseudogene TRBV3-2); 7 bases align to TRBD1. Unmatched junction bases numbered 9, after V lost 1 base and J lost 6 bases. Germline V gene data show CDR1 as LGHDT and CDR2 as YNNKEL (reference sequence). CDR3 length equals 16 residues. The CDR3, as DNA: TGTGCCAGCAGCCAAGGATTGACAGGGAAAGGCAATGAGCAGTTCTTC. Residues: CASSQGLTGKGNEQFF.

The V gene is TRBV27, the J gene TRBJ1-1; D might be TRBD1 (5 bases). CDR1 is MNHEY and CDR2 is SMNVEV in the germline V gene (reference sequence). Trimming pared 4 bases from V and 0 bases from J, leaving 9 bases between. The CDR3 runs to 14 residues. CDR3 bases: TGTGCCAGCAGTTCCGGGGGAGTGAACACTGAAGCTTTCTTT. It translates to CASSSGGVNTEAFF.

The V call is TRBV12-5, the J call TRBJ2-3, with 7 nucleotides matching TRBD1. CDR3 length: 17 residues. Germline assignment: CDR1 LGHNT and CDR2 FRNRAP. V lost 6 bases, J lost 2 bases, and 14 bases stayed unmatched. Here the CDR3 DNA reads TGTGCTAGTGGCCTCCCTAGGACAGGTCTCTTCACAGATACGCAGTATTTT. Protein: CASGLPRTGLFTDTQYF. Drawing the rest from reference TRBV12-5 and TRBJ2-3, the complete variable domain is DARVTQTPRHKVTEMGQEVTMRCQPILGHNTVFWYRQTMMQGLELLAYFRNRAPLDDSGMPKDRFSAEMPDATLATLKIQPSEPRDSAVYFCASGLPRTGLFTDTQYFGPGTRLTVL.

This chain connects TRBV7-7 to TRBJ2-2, with a weak D call TRBD1 (6 bases). Germline V lookup: CDR1 SSHAT, CDR2 FNYEAQ (reference sequence). V lost 1 base and J lost 7, with 16 bases in between. The length of the CDR3 is 16 residues. The CDR3 protein is CASSLVEPRGGGELFF. The CDR3 DNA is TGTGCCAGCAGCTTAGTAGAGCCGCGAGGGGGCGGGGAGCTGTTTTTT.

V usage is TRBV24-1 and J usage is TRBJ2-1; possible D gene TRBD2, 6 bases. The CDR3 is 15 amino acids. The germline CDR1 and CDR2 sequences are KGHDR and SFDVKD. V lost 5 bases, J lost 3 bases, and 13 bases lay in between. The CDR3 is CATSGGLIDYNEQFF. Here the CDR3 DNA reads TGTGCCACCAGTGGTGGACTAATCGACTACAATGAGCAGTTCTTC.

V gene TRBV12-3 or TRBV12-4 combines with J gene TRBJ1-1; possible D gene TRBD1, 6 bases. Trimming left V 4 bases short and J 1 base short, with 7 bases between. The CDR3 runs 13 residues. CDR3 amino acids: CASSSGANTEAFF. The DNA of the CDR3 is TGTGCCAGCAGTTCGGGGGCGAACACTGAAGCTTTCTTT.

The chain uses TRBV18 and TRBJ1-6; 8 bases match TRBD1. Looked up from germline, CDR1 is KGHSH and CDR2 is LQKENI. The CDR3 loop spans 12 amino acids. The J segment lost 14 bases and the V segment lost 3 bases, leaving 3 bases of the junction unmatched. CDR3 residues: CASSPTGETLHF. The CDR3 DNA is TGTGCCAGCTCACCGACAGGGGAAACCCTCCACTTT.

V gene TRBV2 combines with J gene TRBJ2-3; D unclear. Trimming stripped 9 bases from V and 3 bases from J, with 10 bases between. The germline CDR1 and CDR2 sequences are SNHLY and FYNNEI. The CDR3 spans 12 residues. Written as DNA, the CDR3 is TGTGCCAGTTCGACGGATACAGATACGCAGTATTTT. This sequence encodes CASSTDTDTQYF.

This chain connects TRBV19 to TRBJ2-1; D is possibly TRBD2 (5 bases). Trimming took off 10 bases at V and 7 bases at J, with 20 bases between the two ends. This CDR3 is built from 14 residues. CDR1 and CDR2 from the germline V gene are LNHDA and SQIVND (reference sequence). CDR3 in amino acids: CATKEVTTRNEQFF. The CDR3 bases are TGTGCCACTAAGGAGGTTACAACGAGGAATGAGCAGTTCTTC.

The J gene is TRBJ1-1, the V gene TRBV5-1; perhaps TRBD1 as D (5 bases). V lost 4 bases, J lost 3 bases, and 16 bases lay in between. Per germline, CDR1 SGHRS and CDR2 YFSETQ. CDR3 length equals 15 residues. CDR3 protein: CASSDSLGRDTEAFF. In nucleotides, the CDR3 is TGCGCCAGCAGCGATTCCCTAGGCAGGGACACTGAAGCTTTCTTT.

This clone was detected only once. V usage is TRBV30 and J usage is TRBJ2-2; 10 nucleotides line up with TRBD2. Germline lookup yields CDR1 GTSNPN and CDR2 SVGIG (reference sequence). The V gene end was trimmed by 1 base and the J gene end by 3 bases; junction bases not matched to a gene: 5. The CDR3 extends over 16 amino acids. CDR3 amino acids: CAWSEPTSGYTGELFF. The CDR3 region has the DNA TGTGCCTGGAGTGAACCGACTAGCGGGTACACCGGGGAGCTGTTTTTT.

The chain links TRBV7-2 to TRBJ1-4; 10 bases agree with TRBD1. Losses at the gene ends were 2 bases for V and 5 bases for J; bases not matched to a gene: 2. Germline V lookup: CDR1 SGHTA, CDR2 FQGNSA. The CDR3 runs to 15 residues. CDR3 sequence: CASSLRGQGNEKLFF. The CDR3 DNA sequence: TGTGCCAGCAGCTTAAGGGGACAGGGGAATGAAAAACTGTTTTTT.

This clone was recorded only once. This chain links TRBV10-3 with TRBJ2-7, with D perhaps assigned TRBD1 or TRBD2 (5 bases each). The CDR3 runs to 15 residues. V was pared by 6 bases and J by 0 bases, with 15 bases between. From germline, CDR1 is ENHRY and CDR2 SYGVKD. CDR3 in DNA: TGTGCCATCAGCCCGGGGCAGGGAAGCTCCTACGAGCAGTACGTC. Translation: CAISPGQGSSYEQYV.

This clone appeared once. The chain has TRBV6-2 or TRBV6-3 and TRBJ1-1, with D possibly matching TRBD1 (6 bases). CDR1 is MNHEY, CDR2 SVGEGT, per germline. This CDR3 comprises 15 residues. Trimming stripped 2 bases from V and 4 bases from J, with 14 bases between. This CDR3 is CASSYGGTKVTEAFF. The CDR3 nucleotides read TGTGCCAGCAGTTACGGGGGGACAAAGGTCACTGAAGCTTTCTTT.

The chain joins TRBV12-3 or TRBV12-4 to TRBJ1-6, with D possibly matching TRBD1 (6 bases). The CDR3 is made up of 13 amino acids. The V end lost 3 bases, the J end lost 10 bases, and 10 bases lay between the germline ends. CDR3 residues: CASSFQGRSPLHF. The CDR3 DNA is TGTGCCAGCAGTTTTCAGGGGCGGTCACCCCTCCACTTT.

The V gene is TRBV10-3, the J gene TRBJ2-5; 7 bases align to TRBD2. The CDR3 has 12 amino acids. With 10 bases clipped from V and 1 base from J, the junction kept 3 bases outside the gene matches. The germline CDR1 and CDR2 sequences are ENHRY and SYGVKD. The CDR3 sequence is CARAGTQETQYF. The CDR3 region has the DNA TGTGCCAGAGCGGGGACCCAAGAGACCCAGTACTTC.

This chain joins TRBV18 and TRBJ1-3, with a weak D call TRBD1 (5 bases). Germline V gene sequence: CDR1 KGHSH, CDR2 LQKENI. This CDR3 has 17 residues. Trimming cost V 3 bases and J 0 bases, with 15 bases left between them. CDR3 sequence reads: CASSPTRTKSSGNTIYF. In DNA, the CDR3 is TGTGCCAGCTCACCGACCCGGACAAAAAGCTCTGGAAACACCATATATTTT.